The next 3 T cell receptor beta chains were all read from a single sample in a study of cytomegalovirus exposure and HLA in healthy donors. In the PCR, 60 Vbeta and 13 Jbeta primers were used. Only in-frame clones appear in the TCRdb table, and some are missing; sequencing was by immunoSEQ multiplex PCR. The sample consists of 120,000 or so clones, less than 90% of them appearing once. The sample consisted of PBMCs. All receptors come from a man aged 18-30 years in good health and CMV-seropositive.

The gene calls are TRBV7-9 and TRBJ1-6, with 12 bases identical to TRBD1. Germline CDR1 is SEHNR and CDR2 is FQNEAQ (reference sequence). V lost 1 base to trimming and J lost 10 bases; unmatched junction nucleotides: 2. This CDR3 spans 15 amino acids. In nucleotides, the CDR3 is TGTGCCAGCAGCTTAGGGGACAGGGGGCTCTCACCCCTCCACTTT. Amino acids: CASSLGDRGLSPLHF. Full variable domain (rest looked up from reference TRBV7-9 and TRBJ1-6): DTGVSQNPRHKITKRGQNVTFRCDPISEHNRLYWYRQTLGQGPEFLTYFQNEAQLEKSRLLSDRFSAERPKGSFSTLEIQRTEQGDSAMYLCASSLGDRGLSPLHFGNGTRLTVT.

With regard to this clone: A junction boundary mismatches the germline segment, possibly from a read error. The same CDR3 arises from other DNA sequences in this sample as well. This chain joins TRBV10-3 and TRBJ2-2; 15 nucleotides align to TRBD2. The CDR3 consists of 17 residues. Germline CDR1 and CDR2: ENHRY and SYGVKD. The CDR3 region is CAISDLGLAGGTGELFF. The CDR3 nucleotides are TGTGCCATCAGTGATCTCGGACTAGCGGGGGGGACCGGGGAGCTGTTTTTC.

This rearrangement joins TRBV10-3 to TRBJ1-1, with 8 positions matching TRBD1. The CDR3 has 14 residues. The trim removed 7 bases at V and 5 bases at J, leaving 9 bases unmatched. CDR1 is ENHRY and CDR2 is SYGVKD in the germline V gene. CDR3 in DNA: TGTGCCATCAACAAAGGACAGGGAGAAACTGAAGCTTTCTTT. Translated, it gives CAINKGQGETEAFF.